This is a list of T cell receptor beta chains from one sample in a study of cytomegalovirus exposure and HLA in healthy donors. Sequencing was performed with immunoSEQ multiplex PCR; in TCRdb, only in-frame clones are kept and a portion is missing. The data show about 150,000 clones, around three quarters seen once. Sequencing was done on a sample of PBMCs. The source of these receptors is a woman in her 50s in good health and CMV-seropositive. CDR3s include the opening cysteine and the closing phenylalanine or tryptophan. The D gene is left open where the match is weak. For some rows the clone size is stated as once, few or many, or as a class when expanded; others skip it.

>NA|15|NA|TRBV28|TRBJ2-3
CASSFTRELTDTQYF
TGTGCCAGCAGTTTTACCCGGGAACTCACAGATACGCAGTATTTT
>NA|15|NA|TRBV19|TRBJ1-3
CASSDYGGPGNTIYF
TGTGCCAGTAGTGACTACGGGGGGCCGGGAAACACCATATATTTT
>NA|15|NA|TRBV15|TRBJ1-2
CATSSLKTGDYGYTF
TGTGCCACCAGCAGTCTGAAGACAGGAGACTATGGCTACACCTTC
>NA|13|TRBD2|TRBV18|TRBJ2-1
CASFPRGGGEQFF
TGTGCCAGCTTTCCCCGCGGGGGTGGGGAGCAGTTCTTC
>NA|16|NA|TRBV5-3|TRBJ1-6
CASRSRRSSYNSPLHF
TGTGCCAGCCGAAGTCGCCGGAGCTCCTATAATTCACCCCTCCACTTT
>NA|16|TRBD2|TRBV5-1|TRBJ2-2
CASSWGLVVDSGELFF
TGCGCCAGCAGCTGGGGACTAGTGGTAGACTCCGGGGAGCTGTTTTTT
>NA|19|TRBD2|TRBV11-3|TRBJ2-3
CASSLESPFLRGGTDTQYF
TGTGCCAGCAGCTTAGAGTCCCCCTTTCTGCGGGGGGGTACAGATACGCAGTATTTT
>NA|15|TRBD1|TRBV15|TRBJ2-7
CATSRPFGQGDEQYF
TGTGCCACCAGCAGACCCTTCGGACAGGGTGACGAGCAGTACTTC
>once|14|NA|TRBV2|TRBJ1-1
CAQSPRSGKTEAFF
TGTGCACAGTCTCCGAGAAGCGGGAAGACTGAAGCTTTCTTT
>NA|17|NA|TRBV4-1|TRBJ2-6
CASSQGTAKSGANVLTF
TGCGCCAGCAGCCAAGGGACAGCGAAGTCTGGGGCCAACGTCCTGACTTTC
>few|15|TRBD2|TRBV6-5|TRBJ2-2
CASMGNGRVSGELFF
TGTGCCAGTATGGGGAACGGGAGGGTTTCCGGGGAGCTGTTTTTT
>NA|11|NA|TRBV19|TRBJ2-1
CATRVAGEQFF
TGTGCCACCCGCGTAGCTGGGGAGCAGTTCTTC
>NA|13|NA|TRBV27|TRBJ2-5
CASSSQGRETQYF
TGTGCCAGCAGTTCGCAGGGGCGAGAGACCCAGTACTTC
>NA|15|NA|TRBV19|TRBJ1-1
CASSKQMILNTEAFF
TGTGCCAGTAGTAAACAGATGATCCTGAACACTGAAGCTTTCTTT
>NA|16|NA|TRBV4-3|TRBJ1-2
CASSREVGQLNYGYTF
TGCGCCAGCAGCCGCGAGGTAGGACAATTAAACTATGGCTACACCTTC
>NA|14|TRBD1|TRBV5-4|TRBJ1-2
CASTGTGESYGYTF
TGTGCCAGCACCGGGACAGGGGAGAGCTATGGCTACACCTTC
>few|13|NA|TRBV29-1|TRBJ2-7
CSVVRTEAYEQYF
TGCAGCGTCGTTCGGACAGAGGCCTACGAGCAGTACTTC
>once|16|TRBD2|TRBV19|TRBJ2-1
CASRRQIAGVVDEQFF
TGTGCCAGTCGGAGGCAGATAGCGGGAGTAGTGGATGAGCAGTTCTTC
>NA|15|NA|TRBV6-5|TRBJ2-2
CASRRTRGNTGELFF
TGTGCCAGCAGGAGGACAAGAGGGAACACCGGGGAGCTGTTTTTT
>once|14|NA|TRBV25-1|TRBJ2-2
CASRRTALVGELFF
TGTGCCAGCAGACGGACAGCCTTGGTCGGGGAGCTGTTTTTT
>NA|14|TRBD2|TRBV28|TRBJ2-3
CAITSGRAGATQYF
TGTGCCATCACTAGCGGGAGGGCCGGTGCCACGCAGTATTTT
>NA|18|TRBD2|TRBV19|TRBJ2-1
CASSIRYPGSGTYNEQFF
TGTGCCAGTAGTATTAGATATCCGGGTAGCGGGACCTACAATGAGCAGTTCTTC
>few|15|NA|TRBV27|TRBJ2-7
CASSFRTTSSYEQYF
TGTGCCAGCAGTTTTAGAACCACCTCTTCATACGAGCAGTACTTC
>NA|14|TRBD2|TRBV11-3|TRBJ2-1
CASSPGTNYNEQFF
TGTGCCAGCAGCCCGGGGACTAATTACAATGAGCAGTTCTTC
>NA|15|TRBD2|TRBV5-1|TRBJ2-7
CASSFGLAESYEQYF
TGCGCCAGCAGCTTTGGACTAGCGGAGTCCTACGAGCAGTACTTC